This T cell receptor (beta chain) comes out of a study of blood T cell repertoires in COVID-19. Study summary: T cells, B-cell-depleted T cells, or PBMCs provided the cDNA or gDNA that served as material.

Germline CDR1 and CDR2: SGDLS and YYNGEE. There are 15 residues in the CDR3. Trimming removed 0 bases from V and 3 bases from J, with 12 bases in between. As handled by the study authors: Scientists estimated how many nucleated cells there were by amplifying reference gene primers. Sequencing was performed with immunoSEQ multiplex PCR; in TCRdb, only in-frame clones are kept and a portion is missing. For V, J and clone size, that table is used; D and trimming come from the DNA. The sample lists about 280,000 clones; around 86% were seen once. The receptor was derived from a human donor in a cohort sampled during active COVID-19. The sequenced material came from peripheral blood. The chain joins TRBV9 to TRBJ1-2; weak D call: TRBD1 (5 bases). In DNA form, the CDR3 reads TGTGCCAGCAGCGTAGCGGGCAGGGCGGACTATGGCTACACCTTC. It yields the protein CASSVAGRADYGYTF.